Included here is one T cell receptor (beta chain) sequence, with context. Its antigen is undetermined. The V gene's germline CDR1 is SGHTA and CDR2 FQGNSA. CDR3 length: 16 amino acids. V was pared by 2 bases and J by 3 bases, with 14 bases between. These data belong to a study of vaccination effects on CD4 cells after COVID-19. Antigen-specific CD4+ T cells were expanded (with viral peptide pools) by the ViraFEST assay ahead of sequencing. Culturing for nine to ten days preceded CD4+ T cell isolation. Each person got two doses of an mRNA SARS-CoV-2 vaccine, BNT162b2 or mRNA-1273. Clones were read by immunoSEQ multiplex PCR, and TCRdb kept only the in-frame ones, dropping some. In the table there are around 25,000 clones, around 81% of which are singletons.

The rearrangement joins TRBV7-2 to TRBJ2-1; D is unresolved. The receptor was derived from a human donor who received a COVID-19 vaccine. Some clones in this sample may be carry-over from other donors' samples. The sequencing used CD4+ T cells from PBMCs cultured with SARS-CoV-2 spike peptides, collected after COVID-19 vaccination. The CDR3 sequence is CASSLIFAASYNEQFF. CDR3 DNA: TGTGCCAGCAGCTTAATCTTTGCGGCCAGCTACAATGAGCAGTTCTTC. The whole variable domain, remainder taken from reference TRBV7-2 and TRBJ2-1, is GAGVSQSPSNKVTEKGKDVELRCDPISGHTALYWYRQSLGQGLEFLIYFQGNSAPDKSGLPSDRFSAERTGGSVSTLTIQRTQQEDSAVYLCASSLIFAASYNEQFFGPGTRLTVL.